These T cell receptor beta chains were read from a single sample in a study of cytomegalovirus exposure and HLA in healthy donors. Repertoires were generated with immunoSEQ multiplex PCR, while TCRdb's copy carries only in-frame clones and drops some. Altogether some 130,000 clones are present, around 85% being singletons, with the ten largest covering roughly 1.7%. Specimen: PBMCs. Receptors originate from a boy aged 5 to 17 in good health and CMV-seronegative. CDR3s include the opening cysteine and the closing phenylalanine or tryptophan. The order of the fields is D gene, clone size, V gene, J gene, CDR3 DNA, CDR3 protein. D genes are given only for firm matches. Size tells how often a clone was seen (once, few, many) or the class of an expanded clone, and some rows leave it out.

d_gene: TRBD1
abundance: NA
v_gene: TRBV18
j_gene: TRBJ2-7
CDR3nt: TGTGCCAGCTCAGAAGACAGGGGCTACGAGCAGTACTTC
CDR3aa: CASSEDRGYEQYF

d_gene: NA
abundance: NA
v_gene: TRBV7-2
j_gene: TRBJ1-2
CDR3nt: TGTGCCAGCAGCCCACGACGCGGTGTTGGCTATGGCTACACCTTC
CDR3aa: CASSPRRGVGYGYTF

d_gene: NA
abundance: NA
v_gene: TRBV6-5
j_gene: TRBJ2-1
CDR3nt: TGTGCCAGCAGTCACCCTTCGGGTAGCACGAATGAGCAGTTCTTC
CDR3aa: CASSHPSGSTNEQFF

d_gene: NA
abundance: NA
v_gene: TRBV4-1
j_gene: TRBJ1-1
CDR3nt: TGCGCCAGCAGCCAAATGGGGGGGAGCACTGAAGCTTTCTTT
CDR3aa: CASSQMGGSTEAFF

d_gene: NA
abundance: NA
v_gene: TRBV27
j_gene: TRBJ1-1
CDR3nt: TGTGCCAGCAGTTTGTCGGGGGTTTATACTGAAGCTTTCTTT
CDR3aa: CASSLSGVYTEAFF

d_gene: TRBD1
abundance: once
v_gene: TRBV27
j_gene: TRBJ1-4
CDR3nt: TGTGCCAGCAGCACTGTGGATAACAGGGGGCTAGAAAAACTGTTTTTT
CDR3aa: CASSTVDNRGLEKLFF

d_gene: NA
abundance: NA
v_gene: TRBV20-1
j_gene: TRBJ1-2
CDR3nt: TGCAGTGCCACAATACAGGGACCTCCCGCCTTC
CDR3aa: CSATIQGPPAF

d_gene: NA
abundance: NA
v_gene: TRBV6-5
j_gene: TRBJ2-2
CDR3nt: TGTGCCAGCAGTCAAACCCCGGGCACCGGGGAGCTGTTTTTT
CDR3aa: CASSQTPGTGELFF

d_gene: NA
abundance: NA
v_gene: TRBV6-4
j_gene: TRBJ2-2
CDR3nt: TGTGCCAGCAGTGACGTTAGCGGGGAGCTGTTTTTT
CDR3aa: CASSDVSGELFF

d_gene: NA
abundance: once
v_gene: TRBV9
j_gene: TRBJ2-7
CDR3nt: TGTGCCAGCAGCGTAGCCCCGGGTGAATCCTACGAGCAGTACTTC
CDR3aa: CASSVAPGESYEQYF

d_gene: TRBD1
abundance: NA
v_gene: TRBV6-5
j_gene: TRBJ1-6
CDR3nt: TGTGCCAGCAGTCGCCGGGACAGATATAATTCACCCCTCCACTTT
CDR3aa: CASSRRDRYNSPLHF

d_gene: NA
abundance: once
v_gene: TRBV5-1
j_gene: TRBJ2-7
CDR3nt: TGCGCCAGCAGCTTGGGTCGGAGGGGCTCCTACGAGCAGTACTTC
CDR3aa: CASSLGRRGSYEQYF

d_gene: TRBD1
abundance: NA
v_gene: TRBV9
j_gene: TRBJ2-2
CDR3nt: TGTGCCAGCAGCCCTGCTTGGGGACAGGGGGCGTTGGGTACCGGGGAGCTGTTTTTT
CDR3aa: CASSPAWGQGALGTGELFF

d_gene: TRBD1
abundance: once
v_gene: TRBV4-2
j_gene: TRBJ2-7
CDR3nt: TGTGCCAGCAGCCGAGCCATCCGGGACAGAGCCTACGAGCAGTACTTC
CDR3aa: CASSRAIRDRAYEQYF

d_gene: NA
abundance: NA
v_gene: TRBV11-2
j_gene: TRBJ1-2
CDR3nt: TGTGCCAGCAGCTTAGGGACATACTATGGCTACACCTTC
CDR3aa: CASSLGTYYGYTF

d_gene: NA
abundance: once
v_gene: TRBV10-3
j_gene: TRBJ2-4
CDR3nt: TGTGCCATCAGTGAACAGACCAAAAACATTCAGTACTTC
CDR3aa: CAISEQTKNIQYF

d_gene: NA
abundance: NA
v_gene: TRBV7-2
j_gene: TRBJ2-1
CDR3nt: TGTGCCAGCAGCTTGGCCATTGGACTCCACAATGAGCAGTTCTTC
CDR3aa: CASSLAIGLHNEQFF

d_gene: NA
abundance: few
v_gene: TRBV5-1
j_gene: TRBJ2-2
CDR3nt: TGCGCCAGCAGCTTGGTCCCCACGGGAGTTAACACCGGGGAGCTGTTTTTT
CDR3aa: CASSLVPTGVNTGELFF

d_gene: NA
abundance: NA
v_gene: TRBV7-2
j_gene: TRBJ1-2
CDR3nt: TGTGCCAGCAGCTTAGTTGGGGAGGCCGGATATGGCTACACCTTC
CDR3aa: CASSLVGEAGYGYTF

d_gene: NA
abundance: NA
v_gene: TRBV7-6
j_gene: TRBJ2-1
CDR3nt: TGTGCCAGCAGCTCCCACTACAATGAGCAGTTCTTC
CDR3aa: CASSSHYNEQFF

d_gene: NA
abundance: NA
v_gene: TRBV25-1
j_gene: TRBJ1-1
CDR3nt: TGTGCCTGCAACCGAGTGGGAGGGACTGAAGCTTTCTTT
CDR3aa: CACNRVGGTEAFF

d_gene: NA
abundance: NA
v_gene: TRBV4-3
j_gene: TRBJ1-1
CDR3nt: TGCGCCAGCAGCCAAGCATCCAGGGGCATTATGAACACTGAAGCTTTCTTT
CDR3aa: CASSQASRGIMNTEAFF

d_gene: NA
abundance: NA
v_gene: TRBV5-4
j_gene: TRBJ2-5
CDR3nt: TGTGCCAGCAGACTTCAAGACAGCGAAGAGACCCAGTACTTC
CDR3aa: CASRLQDSEETQYF

d_gene: TRBD1
abundance: NA
v_gene: TRBV2
j_gene: TRBJ2-7
CDR3nt: TGTGCCAGCAGTTACAGGGGTTTGTCTTCCTACGAGCAGTACTTC
CDR3aa: CASSYRGLSSYEQYF

d_gene: TRBD1
abundance: NA
v_gene: TRBV5-4
j_gene: TRBJ1-1
CDR3nt: TGTGCCAGCAGTGGGACAGGGGGCACTGAAGCTTTCTTT
CDR3aa: CASSGTGGTEAFF

d_gene: TRBD1
abundance: NA
v_gene: TRBV7-9
j_gene: TRBJ2-3
CDR3nt: TGTGCCAGCAGCTTCCGAGGGACAGCCAGCACAGATACGCAGTATTTT
CDR3aa: CASSFRGTASTDTQYF

d_gene: NA
abundance: NA
v_gene: TRBV9
j_gene: TRBJ1-2
CDR3nt: TGTGCCAGCAGCGCATACAGTGATGGCTACCCCTTC
CDR3aa: CASSAYSDGYPF

d_gene: TRBD1
abundance: NA
v_gene: TRBV10-3
j_gene: TRBJ1-1
CDR3nt: TGTGCCATGGGGACAGGGGTGAGGGCTTTCTTT
CDR3aa: CAMGTGVRAFF

d_gene: NA
abundance: NA
v_gene: TRBV9
j_gene: TRBJ1-6
CDR3nt: TGTGCCAGCAGCGTAGGTGGGAGCTCCTATAATTCACCCCTCCACTTT
CDR3aa: CASSVGGSSYNSPLHF

d_gene: TRBD1
abundance: NA
v_gene: TRBV5-1
j_gene: TRBJ1-1
CDR3nt: TGCGCCAGCAGCTCCGGGACAGAGAACACTGAAGCTTTCTTT
CDR3aa: CASSSGTENTEAFF

d_gene: NA
abundance: NA
v_gene: TRBV6-7
j_gene: TRBJ1-2
CDR3nt: TGTGCCAGCAGCCCCCGGCCGGGTGGCTACACCTTC
CDR3aa: CASSPRPGGYTF

d_gene: NA
abundance: NA
v_gene: TRBV7-9
j_gene: TRBJ1-2
CDR3nt: TGTGCCAGCAGGGATCCGGAGGGAAACTATGGCTACACCTTC
CDR3aa: CASRDPEGNYGYTF

d_gene: NA
abundance: NA
v_gene: TRBV6-1
j_gene: TRBJ1-2
CDR3nt: TGTGCCAGCAGTGAAGCAGGGGTGGGCTATGGCTACACCTTC
CDR3aa: CASSEAGVGYGYTF

d_gene: NA
abundance: NA
v_gene: TRBV6-5
j_gene: TRBJ1-5
CDR3nt: TGTGCCAGCAGCGACGCGGGAATCGGCAATCAGCCCCAGCATTTT
CDR3aa: CASSDAGIGNQPQHF

d_gene: TRBD1
abundance: NA
v_gene: TRBV9
j_gene: TRBJ2-3
CDR3nt: TGTGCCAGCAGCGTATCAGGGGGCGTGGATACGCAGTATTTT
CDR3aa: CASSVSGGVDTQYF

d_gene: TRBD2
abundance: NA
v_gene: TRBV4-3
j_gene: TRBJ2-3
CDR3nt: TGCGCCAGCAGCCGCGGGACTAGCGGGAGGGCCTTCGCGCAGTATTTT
CDR3aa: CASSRGTSGRAFAQYF

d_gene: NA
abundance: NA
v_gene: TRBV5-1
j_gene: TRBJ2-7
CDR3nt: TGCGCCAGCAGCTTGGGAGTTTATGAGCAGTACTTC
CDR3aa: CASSLGVYEQYF

d_gene: TRBD2
abundance: NA
v_gene: TRBV5-4
j_gene: TRBJ2-7
CDR3nt: TGTGCCAGCAGCGCCGGGACTAGCGGGAACCACGAGCAGTACTTC
CDR3aa: CASSAGTSGNHEQYF

d_gene: TRBD2
abundance: NA
v_gene: TRBV4-3
j_gene: TRBJ2-3
CDR3nt: TGCGCCAGCAGCCAAGGCGGGGGGGCCACAGATACGCAGTATTTT
CDR3aa: CASSQGGGATDTQYF

d_gene: TRBD1
abundance: NA
v_gene: TRBV15
j_gene: TRBJ2-2
CDR3nt: TGTGCCACCAGCCCCTGGGGAGACAGGGGAACCGGGGAGCTGTTTTTT
CDR3aa: CATSPWGDRGTGELFF

d_gene: NA
abundance: once
v_gene: TRBV5-4
j_gene: TRBJ2-5
CDR3nt: TGTGCCAGCAGCTTGGAGGGGGTTCAAGAGACCCAGTACTTC
CDR3aa: CASSLEGVQETQYF

d_gene: NA
abundance: NA
v_gene: TRBV25-1
j_gene: TRBJ2-3
CDR3nt: TGTGCCAGCAGTGAATTATCTTCGGCGGGAACTATAGATACGCAGTATTTT
CDR3aa: CASSELSSAGTIDTQYF

d_gene: NA
abundance: few
v_gene: TRBV6-1
j_gene: TRBJ1-5
CDR3nt: TGTGCCAGCACCGAACTATCGGGGGAACAGCCCCAGCATTTT
CDR3aa: CASTELSGEQPQHF

d_gene: TRBD2
abundance: NA
v_gene: TRBV9
j_gene: TRBJ2-7
CDR3nt: TGTGCCAGCAGCGTAACCAGCGGGGGGGCCGGGGAGCAGTACTTC
CDR3aa: CASSVTSGGAGEQYF

d_gene: NA
abundance: NA
v_gene: TRBV7-3
j_gene: TRBJ1-3
CDR3nt: TGTGCCAGCAGCTTGATCGGGGACTCTGGAAACACCATATATTTT
CDR3aa: CASSLIGDSGNTIYF

d_gene: TRBD2
abundance: NA
v_gene: TRBV4-3
j_gene: TRBJ2-3
CDR3nt: TGCGCCAGCAGCCAAGATACTAGCGGGATCACAGATACGCAGTATTTT
CDR3aa: CASSQDTSGITDTQYF

d_gene: TRBD1
abundance: NA
v_gene: TRBV5-1
j_gene: TRBJ1-1
CDR3nt: TGCGCCAGCAGCATACGACAGGGGATGGACACTGAAGCTTTCTTT
CDR3aa: CASSIRQGMDTEAFF